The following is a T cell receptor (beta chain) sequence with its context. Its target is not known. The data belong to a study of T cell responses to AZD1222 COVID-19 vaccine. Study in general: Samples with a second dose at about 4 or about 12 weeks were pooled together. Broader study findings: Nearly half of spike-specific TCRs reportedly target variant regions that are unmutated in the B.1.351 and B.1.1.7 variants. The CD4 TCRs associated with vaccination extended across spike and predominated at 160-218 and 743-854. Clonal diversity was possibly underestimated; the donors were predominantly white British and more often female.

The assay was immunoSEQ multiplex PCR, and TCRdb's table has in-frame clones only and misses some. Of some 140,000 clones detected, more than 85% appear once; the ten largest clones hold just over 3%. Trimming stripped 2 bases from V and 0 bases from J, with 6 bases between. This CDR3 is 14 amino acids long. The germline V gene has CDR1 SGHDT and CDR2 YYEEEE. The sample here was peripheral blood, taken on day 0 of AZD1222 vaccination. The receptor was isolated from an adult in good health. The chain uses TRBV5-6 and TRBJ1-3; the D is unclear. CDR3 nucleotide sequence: TGTGCCAGCAGCTTTCCTTACTCTGGAAACACCATATATTTT. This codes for CASSFPYSGNTIYF.